Shown below are 27 T cell receptor beta chains from a single sample sequenced in a study of technical replicates of blood from several donors. TCRdb's copy holds only in-frame clones and misses some; the assay was immunoSEQ multiplex PCR. The sample holds some 58,000 clones, around 94% seen once. Sequencing was carried out using T cells isolated from PBMCs. These receptors were collected from a human donor in good health.

The chain recombines TRBV28 with TRBJ1-2, with TRBD1 matching 7 bases. The germline gives CDR1 MDHEN, CDR2 SYDVKM. This CDR3 has 12 residues. Trimming cost V 5 bases and J 5 bases; bases outside gene matches: 2. The CDR3 reads CASSETGYGYTF. The CDR3 coding sequence is TGTGCCAGCAGTGAGACAGGGTATGGCTACACCTTC.

V gene TRBV11-3 combines with J gene TRBJ2-1; 10 positions agree with TRBD2. Germline V gene data show CDR1 as SGHNT and CDR2 as YENEEA. V dropped 1 base and J dropped 8; count of bases not matched to a gene: 8. The CDR3 has 16 residues. The CDR3 sequence: CASSLAPGLAIHEQFF. In DNA form, the CDR3 reads TGTGCCAGCAGCTTAGCCCCGGGACTAGCGATACATGAGCAGTTCTTC.

The CDR3 sequence is CASSLAENYGYTF. The CDR3 DNA follows: TGTGCCAGCAGCTTAGCAGAGAACTATGGCTACACCTTC. The rearrangement uses TRBV7-6 and TRBJ1-2, with D unresolved. There are 13 residues in the CDR3. V gave up 0 bases and J gave up 2 bases, with 4 bases separating them. CDR1 and CDR2 from the germline V gene are SGHVS and FNYEAQ.

The chain is built from TRBV7-9 and TRBJ1-5; D gene ambiguous. The CDR3 contains 14 residues. The V gene's germline CDR1 is SEHNR and CDR2 FQNEAQ (reference sequence). Trimming left V 6 bases short and J 1 base short, with 10 bases between. The CDR3 loop is CASSLAGSNQPQHF. The CDR3, as DNA: TGTGCCAGCAGTTTGGCGGGGAGCAATCAGCCCCAGCATTTT.

V gene TRBV7-9 combines with J gene TRBJ1-2, with TRBD1 matching over 10 bases. Germline lookup yields CDR1 SEHNR and CDR2 FQNEAQ (reference sequence). The junction had 2 bases not matched to a gene; V was cut back by 7 bases and J by 3 bases. The CDR3 loop spans 13 amino acids. The CDR3 spells CASTGTGDYGYTF. In DNA form, the CDR3 reads TGTGCCAGCACCGGGACAGGGGACTATGGCTACACCTTC. The full variable domain, rest sourced from reference TRBV7-9 and TRBJ1-2, is DTGVSQNPRHKITKRGQNVTFRCDPISEHNRLYWYRQTLGQGPEFLTYFQNEAQLEKSRLLSDRFSAERPKGSFSTLEIQRTEQGDSAMYLCASTGTGDYGYTFGSGTRLTVV.

This rearrangement joins TRBV29-1 to TRBJ2-5; 7 bases are a match to TRBD2. Germline assignment: CDR1 SQVTM and CDR2 ANQGSEA. V lost 5 bases to trimming and J lost 5 bases; unmatched junction nucleotides: 8. The CDR3 is 13 amino acids. The CDR3, as DNA: TGCAGCGTTCCAGATCCGGGGGGTGAGACCCAGTACTTC. This encodes CSVPDPGGETQYF. Together with reference TRBV29-1 and TRBJ2-5, the CDR3 gives the full variable domain: SAVISQKPSRDICQRGTSLTIQCQVDSQVTMMFWYRQQPGQSLTLIATANQGSEATYESGFVIDKFPISRPNLTFSTLTVSNMSPEDSSIYLCSVPDPGGETQYFGPGTRLLVL.

The table lists this clone with a few counts. This rearrangement joins TRBV9 to TRBJ1-1, with TRBD1 matching over 8 bases. Germline V CDR1 and CDR2: SGDLS, YYNGEE. V lost 0 bases to trimming and J lost 1 base; unmatched junction nucleotides: 8. The CDR3 covers 17 residues. CDR3 bases: TGTGCCAGCAGCGTAGTCCCGTCGACAGGGGAGAACACTGAAGCTTTCTTT. This sequence encodes CASSVVPSTGENTEAFF.

The chain uses TRBV29-1 and TRBJ1-2; D gene unclear. Germline lookup yields CDR1 SQVTM and CDR2 ANQGSEA. There are 12 residues in the CDR3. The ends were cut back, 2 bases at V and 5 bases at J, with 9 bases in the middle. This CDR3 is CSVERQEYGYTF. CDR3 nucleotides: TGCAGCGTTGAAAGGCAGGAATATGGCTACACCTTC.

V usage is TRBV7-9 and J usage is TRBJ2-7; maybe TRBD1 (6 bases). There are 13 residues in the CDR3. Per the germline V gene, CDR1 is SEHNR and CDR2 is FQNEAQ (reference sequence). Trimming removed 3 bases from V and 10 bases from J, with 16 bases in between. Here the CDR3 reads CASSFASRTDQYF. The CDR3 DNA sequence: TGTGCCAGCAGCTTTGCCTCGAGGACAGATCAGTACTTC. Combining the CDR3 with reference TRBV7-9 and TRBJ2-7 gives the whole variable domain DTGVSQNPRHKITKRGQNVTFRCDPISEHNRLYWYRQTLGQGPEFLTYFQNEAQLEKSRLLSDRFSAERPKGSFSTLEIQRTEQGDSAMYLCASSFASRTDQYFGPGTRLTVT.

V is TRBV5-4 and J is TRBJ1-1; no firm D call. Trimming took off 5 bases at V and 6 bases at J, with 11 bases between the two ends. This CDR3 comprises 12 residues. Germline values: CDR1 SGHNT, CDR2 YYREEE (reference sequence). The CDR3 nucleotides are TGTGCCAGCAGTCCCATTGGAGCTGAAGCTTTCTTT. Translated: CASSPIGAEAFF.

The gene calls are TRBV28 and TRBJ1-2; the match to TRBD1 covers 7 bases. Looked up from germline, CDR1 is MDHEN and CDR2 is SYDVKM. The CDR3 totals 14 residues. V lost 4 bases and J lost 8; bases outside the gene matches: 10. DNA of the CDR3: TGTGCCAGCAGTTACCGTTGGGACAGCTCGGGCTACACCTTC. This translates into CASSYRWDSSGYTF.

V is TRBV7-9 and J is TRBJ2-1; 7 bases map to TRBD1. V lost 3 bases to trimming and J lost 15 bases; unmatched junction nucleotides: 8. This CDR3 spans 12 amino acids. Germline CDR1 reads SEHNR; CDR2 reads FQNEAQ (reference sequence). CDR3 region: CASSLTGIDWFF. CDR3 in DNA: TGTGCCAGCAGCTTGACAGGGATTGATTGGTTCTTC.

This chain connects TRBV15 to TRBJ2-7; maybe TRBD1 (6 bases). Germline lookup yields CDR1 LNHNV and CDR2 YYDKDF (reference sequence). The V gene lost 4 bases and the J gene lost 1 base, with 11 bases spanning the gap. This CDR3 region has 14 residues. The CDR3 region is CATSIDRYSYEQYF. The CDR3 nucleotides are TGTGCCACCAGCATAGACAGGTATTCCTACGAGCAGTACTTC.

The genes are TRBV5-1 and TRBJ2-7; possible D gene TRBD2, 6 bases. The V end was cut by 4 bases, the J end by 7 bases, with 9 bases between. CDR1 and CDR2 from the germline V gene are SGHRS and YFSETQ. The CDR3 is 11 residues long. CDR3 loop: CASSGRREQYF. CDR3 sequence (DNA): TGCGCCAGCAGCGGGAGGCGAGAGCAGTACTTC.

This clone occurred a few times. The rearrangement uses TRBV6-5 and TRBJ1-1, with a weak D call TRBD1 (6 bases). Trimming removed 3 bases at V and 11 bases at J, with 22 bases between. Per germline, CDR1 MNHEY and CDR2 SVGAGI. This CDR3 spans 15 amino acids. The CDR3 region is CASSYGGRYVLRAFF. CDR3 in DNA: TGTGCCAGCAGTTATGGGGGCCGCTACGTCTTACGGGCTTTCTTT.

This sequence joins TRBV5-5 and TRBJ2-2; 8 bases line up with TRBD2. CDR1 and CDR2 (germline): SGHKS, YYEKEE (reference sequence). The CDR3 has 15 amino acids. V was clipped by 4 bases and J by 6 bases; unmatched bases: 8. The CDR3: CASSPGGLEAGELFF. CDR3 bases: TGTGCCAGCAGCCCGGGGGGGTTGGAAGCCGGGGAGCTGTTTTTT.

V is TRBV7-8 and J is TRBJ1-4, with D hard to call. Trimming removed 2 bases from V and 5 bases from J, with 15 bases in between. Germline V lookup: CDR1 SGHVS, CDR2 FQNEAQ. The CDR3 is 16 residues long. CDR3 coding DNA: TGTGCCAGCAGCTTAAACGACCGGGCGGGGAATGAAAAACTGTTTTTT. As protein: CASSLNDRAGNEKLFF.

The rearrangement joins TRBV7-9 to TRBJ2-7; D is perhaps TRBD1 (5 bases). Trimming pared 11 bases from V and 2 bases from J, leaving 16 bases between. CDR3 size: 13 residues. Per germline, CDR1 SEHNR and CDR2 FQNEAQ (reference sequence). The CDR3 DNA is TGTGCCGGAGAGACAGTACTTACCTACGAGCAGTACTTC. It specifies CAGETVLTYEQYF.

The chain uses TRBV15 and TRBJ1-3; D is unresolved. CDR3 length: 15 amino acids. The germline gives CDR1 LNHNV, CDR2 YYDKDF (reference sequence). V was pared by 0 bases and J by 8 bases, with 14 bases between. The CDR3 coding sequence is TGTGCCACCAGCAGAGAGGGAGCGGGGAGTGACACCATATATTTT. Protein: CATSREGAGSDTIYF.

The V call is TRBV5-1, the J call TRBJ2-5; 10 bases fit TRBD1. The CDR3 consists of 17 residues. The trim removed 1 base at V and 5 bases at J, leaving 11 bases unmatched. Germline CDR1 and CDR2: SGHRS and YFSETQ. The CDR3 DNA reads TGCGCCAGCAGCTTGACAATTCCGGGACAGGGGCTGGAGACCCAGTACTTC. It yields the protein CASSLTIPGQGLETQYF.

The chain is built from TRBV13 and TRBJ2-5; 7 positions match TRBD1. Germline V lookup: CDR1 PRHDT, CDR2 FYEKMQ (reference sequence). The CDR3 consists of 18 residues. V lost 3 bases, J lost 2 bases, and 15 bases stayed unmatched. The CDR3 here is CASSFQYIRDRFQETQYF. Written as DNA, the CDR3 is TGTGCCAGCAGCTTTCAATATATCCGGGACAGATTTCAAGAGACCCAGTACTTC.

The V gene is TRBV28, the J gene TRBJ1-2; 7 nucleotides line up with TRBD1. This CDR3 is built from 15 residues. Germline V gene lookup returns CDR1 MDHEN and CDR2 SYDVKM. V gave up 3 bases and J gave up 4 bases; unmatched junction bases: 8. The CDR3: CASSFIEQGIYGYTF. For the CDR3, the DNA is TGTGCCAGCAGTTTTATTGAACAGGGGATCTATGGCTACACCTTC.

The chain joins TRBV5-4 to TRBJ2-3; 7 bases map to TRBD2. J was trimmed by 2 bases and V by 2 bases; bases with no gene match: 8. Germline CDR1 SGHNT, CDR2 YYREEE (reference sequence). The CDR3 contains 16 residues. CDR3 bases: TGTGCCAGCAGCTTCATGGGTAGCGGGCTCACAGATACGCAGTATTTT. Amino acid sequence: CASSFMGSGLTDTQYF.

This chain uses TRBV5-1 with TRBJ1-2; unclear D gene. V lost 0 bases, J lost 1 base, and 10 bases lay in between. CDR1 is SGHRS and CDR2 is YFSETQ in the germline V gene. There are 15 residues in the CDR3. DNA of the CDR3: TGCGCCAGCAGCTTGGGTCCAGGTTTTAACTATGGCTACACCTTC. Residues: CASSLGPGFNYGYTF.

The genes are TRBV5-4 and TRBJ2-7; TRBD1 agrees at 10 bases. CDR1 is SGHNT, CDR2 YYREEE, per germline (reference sequence). This CDR3 has 15 residues. The V gene end was trimmed by 0 bases and the J gene end by 3 bases; junction bases not matched to a gene: 3. The CDR3: CASSLGTGGGYEQYF. Written as DNA, the CDR3 is TGTGCCAGCAGCTTGGGGACAGGGGGGGGCTACGAGCAGTACTTC. Complete variable domain (other parts from reference TRBV5-4 and TRBJ2-7): ETGVTQSPTHLIKTRGQQVTLRCSSQSGHNTVSWYQQALGQGPQFIFQYYREEENGRGNFPPRFSGLQFPNYSSELNVNALELDDSALYLCASSLGTGGGYEQYFGPGTRLTVT.

The rearrangement joins TRBV5-4 to TRBJ2-3; 7 nucleotides agree with TRBD2. CDR1 is SGHNT and CDR2 is YYREEE in the germline V gene (reference sequence). The CDR3 extends over 16 amino acids. Germline trimming cut 1 base from V and 8 bases from J; bases unmatched to any gene: 13. CDR3 sequence: CASSLKERGGQATQYF. The CDR3 DNA sequence: TGTGCCAGCAGCTTGAAAGAGCGGGGTGGCCAAGCTACGCAGTATTTT.

This chain connects TRBV9 to TRBJ1-5; TRBD1 matches 9 bases. V dropped 0 bases and J dropped 10; count of bases not matched to a gene: 2. CDR3 size: 13 residues. The germline V gene encodes CDR1 SGDLS and CDR2 YYNGEE. The CDR3 region has the DNA TGTGCCAGCAGCGTAGACAGGGGGCCACCCCAGCATTTT. This translates into CASSVDRGPPQHF.